This T cell receptor (beta chain) was sequenced in a study of T cells in Graves' hyperthyroidism and ophthalmopathy. It was considered stable Graves' hyperthyroidism when ophthalmopathy did not progress within 18 months. The study based diagnoses on clinical symptoms, serum thyroxine and TRAb, thyroid ultrasound and orbital computed tomography. RNA transcripts provided the source from which TCR beta CDR3 regions were amplified. Carried out on the TCR CDR3, a first-round RT-PCR used the HTBI primer set. MiXCR was run by TCRdb on the multiplex PCR reads, yielding one entry per CDR3 protein. Of about 200,000 distinct CDR3 sequences listed, roughly 17% were seen once; the top ten hold approximately 50%. In this sample, this clonotype turned up a few times. Its antigen remains unknown. Study conclusions and caveats: From stable hyperthyroidism, ophthalmopathy was separated by a 13 V-J model.

Trimming removed 7 bases at V and 5 bases at J, with 15 bases between. CDR1 DFQATT and CDR2 SNEGSKA come from the germline V gene (reference sequence). This CDR3 comprises 13 residues. The receptor comes from a man over 45 with Graves' hyperthyroidism. The chain couples TRBV20-1 to TRBJ2-1; unclear D gene. The material sequenced was blood. This CDR3 reads CSGLGPDNNEQFF. CDR3 DNA: TGCAGTGGGCTTGGCCCGGATAACAATGAGCAGTTCTTC.